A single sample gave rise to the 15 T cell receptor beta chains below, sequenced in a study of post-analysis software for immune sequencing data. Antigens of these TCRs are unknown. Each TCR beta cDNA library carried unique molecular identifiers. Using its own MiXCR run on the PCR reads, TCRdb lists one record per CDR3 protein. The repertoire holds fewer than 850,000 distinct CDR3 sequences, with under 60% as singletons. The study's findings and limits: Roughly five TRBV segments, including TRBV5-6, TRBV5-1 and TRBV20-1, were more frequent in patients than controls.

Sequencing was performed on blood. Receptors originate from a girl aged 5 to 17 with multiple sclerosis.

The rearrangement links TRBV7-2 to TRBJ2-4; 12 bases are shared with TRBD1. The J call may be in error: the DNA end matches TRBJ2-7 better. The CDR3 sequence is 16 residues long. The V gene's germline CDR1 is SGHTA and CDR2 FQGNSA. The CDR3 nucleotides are TGTGCCAGCAGCTTAGCGGGGACAGGGGGCGGGTACGAGCAGTACTTC. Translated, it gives CASSLAGTGGGYEQYF.

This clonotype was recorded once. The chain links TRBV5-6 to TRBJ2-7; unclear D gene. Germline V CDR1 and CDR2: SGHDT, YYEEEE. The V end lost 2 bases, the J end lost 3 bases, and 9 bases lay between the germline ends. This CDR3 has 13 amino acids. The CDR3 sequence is CASSFTDCYEQYF. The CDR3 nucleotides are TGTGCCAGCAGCTTTACAGACTGCTACGAGCAGTACTTC.

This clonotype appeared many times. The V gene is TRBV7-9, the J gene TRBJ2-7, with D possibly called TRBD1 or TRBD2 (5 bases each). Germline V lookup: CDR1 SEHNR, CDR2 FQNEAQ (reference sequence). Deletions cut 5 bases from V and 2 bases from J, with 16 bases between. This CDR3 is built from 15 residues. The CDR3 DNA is TGTGCCAGCAGCATGTCCGGGACGGAAACCTACGAGCAGTACTTC. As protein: CASSMSGTETYEQYF. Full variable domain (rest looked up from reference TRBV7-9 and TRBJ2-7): DTGVSQNPRHKITKRGQNVTFRCDPISEHNRLYWYRQTLGQGPEFLTYFQNEAQLEKSRLLSDRFSAERPKGSFSTLEIQRTEQGDSAMYLCASSMSGTETYEQYFGPGTRLTVT.

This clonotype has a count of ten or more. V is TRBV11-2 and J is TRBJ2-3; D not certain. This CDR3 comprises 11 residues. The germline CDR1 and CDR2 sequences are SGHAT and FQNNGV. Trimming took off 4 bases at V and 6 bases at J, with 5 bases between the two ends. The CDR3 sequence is CASSSLDTQYF. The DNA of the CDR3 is TGTGCCAGCAGCTCCCTGGATACGCAGTATTTT.

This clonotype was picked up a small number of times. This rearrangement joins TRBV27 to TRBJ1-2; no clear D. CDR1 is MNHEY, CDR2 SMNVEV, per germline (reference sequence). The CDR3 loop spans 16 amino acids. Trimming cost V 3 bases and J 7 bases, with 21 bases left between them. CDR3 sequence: CASSFQPVIRSSGYTF. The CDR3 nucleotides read TGTGCCAGCAGTTTTCAACCAGTTATAAGGTCATCTGGCTACACCTTC.

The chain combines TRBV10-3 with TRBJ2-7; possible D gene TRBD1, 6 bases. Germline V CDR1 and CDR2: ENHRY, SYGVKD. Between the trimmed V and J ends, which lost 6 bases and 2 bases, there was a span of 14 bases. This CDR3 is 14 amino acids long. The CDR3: CAIRNSTGAYEQYF. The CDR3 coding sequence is TGTGCCATCAGAAACTCGACAGGCGCCTACGAGCAGTACTTC.

CDR3 region: CASSQDDSTDTQYF. The CDR3 bases are TGCGCCAGCAGCCAAGACGACAGCACAGATACGCAGTATTTT. The chain couples TRBV4-1 to TRBJ2-3; D gene uncertain. Between the trimmed V and J ends, which lost 0 bases and 0 bases, there was a span of 4 bases. CDR3 length: 14 residues. The V gene's germline CDR1 is MGHRA and CDR2 YSYEKL.

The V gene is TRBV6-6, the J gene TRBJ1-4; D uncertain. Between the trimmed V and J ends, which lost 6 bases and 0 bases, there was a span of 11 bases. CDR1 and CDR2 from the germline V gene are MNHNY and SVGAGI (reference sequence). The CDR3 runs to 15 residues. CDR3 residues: CASRTTAATNEKLFF. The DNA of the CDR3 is TGTGCCAGCAGGACTACAGCTGCAACTAATGAAAAACTGTTTTTT.

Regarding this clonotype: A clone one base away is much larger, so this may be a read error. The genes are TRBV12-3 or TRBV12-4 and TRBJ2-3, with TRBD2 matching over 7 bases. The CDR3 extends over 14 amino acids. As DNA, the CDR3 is TGTGCCAGCAGCCACGGGAGGCGAGCAGATACGCGGTATTTT. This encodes CASSHGRRADTRYF.

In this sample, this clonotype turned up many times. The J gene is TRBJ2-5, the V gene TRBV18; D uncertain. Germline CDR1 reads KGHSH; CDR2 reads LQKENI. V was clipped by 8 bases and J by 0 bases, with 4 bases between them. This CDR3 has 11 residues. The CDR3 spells CASSNQETQYF. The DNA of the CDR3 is TGTGCCAGCAGTAACCAAGAGACCCAGTACTTC.

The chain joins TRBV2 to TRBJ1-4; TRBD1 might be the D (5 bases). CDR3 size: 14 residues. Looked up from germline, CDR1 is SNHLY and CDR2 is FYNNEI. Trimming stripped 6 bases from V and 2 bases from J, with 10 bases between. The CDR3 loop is CASRQGGTNEKLFF. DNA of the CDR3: TGTGCCAGCAGGCAGGGTGGGACTAATGAAAAACTGTTTTTT.

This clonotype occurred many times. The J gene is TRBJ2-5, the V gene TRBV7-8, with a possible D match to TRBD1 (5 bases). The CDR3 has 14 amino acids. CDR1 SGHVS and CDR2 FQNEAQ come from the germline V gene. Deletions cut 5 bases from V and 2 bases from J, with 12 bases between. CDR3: CASSLLGQQETQYF. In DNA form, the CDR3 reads TGTGCCAGCAGCCTGCTGGGGCAGCAAGAGACCCAGTACTTC.

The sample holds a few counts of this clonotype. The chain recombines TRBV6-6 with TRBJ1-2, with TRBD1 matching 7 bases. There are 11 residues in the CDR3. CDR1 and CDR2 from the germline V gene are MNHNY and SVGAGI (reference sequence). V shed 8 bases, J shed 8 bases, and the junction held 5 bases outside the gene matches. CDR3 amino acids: CASRQGQGYTF. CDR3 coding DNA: TGTGCCAGCCGACAGGGCCAAGGCTACACCTTC.

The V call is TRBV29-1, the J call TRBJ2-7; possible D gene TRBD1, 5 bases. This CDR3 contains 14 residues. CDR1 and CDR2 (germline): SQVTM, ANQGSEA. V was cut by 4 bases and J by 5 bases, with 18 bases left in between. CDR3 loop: CSVVLPREGDEQYF. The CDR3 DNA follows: TGCAGCGTTGTCCTCCCGCGAGAAGGGGACGAGCAGTACTTC.

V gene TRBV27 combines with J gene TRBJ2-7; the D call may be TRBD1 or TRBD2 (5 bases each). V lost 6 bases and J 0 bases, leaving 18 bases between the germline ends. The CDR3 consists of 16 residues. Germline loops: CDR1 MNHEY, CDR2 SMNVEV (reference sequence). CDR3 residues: CASSNRDPVSSYEQYF. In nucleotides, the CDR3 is TGTGCCAGCAGCAACCGGGACCCCGTTAGCTCCTACGAGCAGTACTTC.